What follows describes a single TCR beta chain. Its matching antigen is unknown. The sample originates from a study of T cell responses to AZD1222 COVID-19 vaccine. Findings and caveats of the study: White British donors predominated, females outnumbered males, and clonal diversity was possibly underestimated. Baseline seropositivity occurred in only six AZD1222 recipients.

V shed 4 bases and J 5 bases; nucleotides not matched to a gene: 2. The germline V gene encodes CDR1 MNHEY and CDR2 SVGEGT. The CDR3 has 13 amino acids. The data were produced by immunoSEQ multiplex PCR, yet TCRdb's version contains in-frame clones alone and is incomplete. The sample gives approximately 120,000 clones, nearly 90% of which show up once; 5% to 6% is in the top ten. Doses given second, at about 4 or about 12 weeks, were pooled. This receptor was identified in an adult who received the AZD1222 COVID-19 vaccine. The sample here was peripheral blood, taken 28 days after the second AZD1222 dose. This chain uses TRBV6-2 or TRBV6-3 with TRBJ2-7; 10 bases are shared with TRBD1. CDR3 coding DNA: TGTGCCAGCAGTTTCGGACAGGGGGACGAGCAGTACTTC. Translation gives CASSFGQGDEQYF.